The T cell receptor (beta chain) under discussion was sequenced for a study of blood T cell repertoires in COVID-19. For the study at large: The origin of the acute and convalescent COVID-19 samples was the United States, Italy and Spain. T cells, B-cell-depleted T cells, or PBMCs supplied cDNA or gDNA.

Per the original data handling: Using reference gene primer amplification, nucleated cell counts were estimated. Clones were read by immunoSEQ multiplex PCR, and TCRdb kept only the in-frame ones, dropping some. V, J and clone size were drawn from that table, and D and trimming were deduced from the DNA. Of approximately 63,000 clones in the sample, about 75% were seen once. CDR1 SGHRS and CDR2 YFSETQ come from the germline V gene. The CDR3 length is 15 residues. The ends were cut back, 1 base at V and 7 bases at J, with 14 bases in the middle. This clone was recorded a few times. The chain uses TRBV5-1 and TRBJ1-4; D not resolved. This TCR derives from an elderly woman with acute or convalescent COVID-19. The source material was peripheral blood. In nucleotides, the CDR3 is TGCGCCAGCAGCTTGCAGGCGCAAGGTGGTGAAAAACTGTTTTTT. This codes for CASSLQAQGGEKLFF.